The rows below give T cell receptor beta chains drawn from one sample of a study of T-cell reconstitution after alpha-beta-depleted transplantation in children. Each CDR3 protein is one row after TCRdb ran MiXCR on the PCR reads. This repertoire shows more than 550,000 distinct CDR3 sequences, roughly a tenth found once; its top ten account for about 4.3%. Source: PBMCs from the stem cell graft donor, taken from the stem cell graft. Every receptor here comes from a human donor who donated a stem cell graft to a child with acute myeloid leukemia. Each CDR3 is given with its conserved first and last residue. Fields, in order: V gene, D gene, clone size, J gene, CDR3 DNA, CDR3 protein. The D gene is left open where the match is weak. Clone size is shown for a subset of rows, as once, few, many or a class of expanded clone.

v_gene: TRBV28
d_gene: NA
abundance: NA
j_gene: TRBJ2-5
CDR3nt: TGTGCCAGCAGTTTAAATCGGAAGGCCCAGTACTTC
CDR3aa: CASSLNRKAQYF

v_gene: TRBV6-2/TRBV6-3
d_gene: NA
abundance: few
j_gene: TRBJ2-7
CDR3nt: TGTGCCAGCAGTTACTCGTTCGCAGGGAAGAACGAGCAGTACTTC
CDR3aa: CASSYSFAGKNEQYF

v_gene: TRBV19
d_gene: TRBD2
abundance: many
j_gene: TRBJ2-2
CDR3nt: TGTGCCAGTAGTATCCAGCCTAGCGGGATTATCGGGGAGCTGTTTTTT
CDR3aa: CASSIQPSGIIGELFF

v_gene: TRBV6-5
d_gene: NA
abundance: few
j_gene: TRBJ1-1
CDR3nt: TGTGCCAGCAGTCCGACCAGTGAGTTGAACACTGAAGCTTTCTTT
CDR3aa: CASSPTSELNTEAFF

v_gene: TRBV15
d_gene: NA
abundance: many
j_gene: TRBJ2-2
CDR3nt: TGTGCCACCAGCGCCCGGACTGGAAACACCGGGGAGCTGTTTTTT
CDR3aa: CATSARTGNTGELFF

v_gene: TRBV4-3
d_gene: NA
abundance: few
j_gene: TRBJ2-7
CDR3nt: TGCGCCAGCAGCCAAGCAAGGGCCTACGAGCAGTACTTC
CDR3aa: CASSQARAYEQYF

v_gene: TRBV20-1
d_gene: NA
abundance: few
j_gene: TRBJ2-2
CDR3nt: TGCAGTTCAATGAATCTAGCGTCCCCCACCGGGGAGCTGTTTTTT
CDR3aa: CSSMNLASPTGELFF

v_gene: TRBV19
d_gene: NA
abundance: NA
j_gene: TRBJ1-1
CDR3nt: TGTGCCAGTAGTCACCACGGGGCGAACACTGAAGCTTTCTTT
CDR3aa: CASSHHGANTEAFF

v_gene: TRBV7-2
d_gene: TRBD2
abundance: NA
j_gene: TRBJ2-7
CDR3nt: TGTGCCAGCAGCTGGGGGGGGACCTTCTACGAGCAGTACTTC
CDR3aa: CASSWGGTFYEQYF

v_gene: TRBV7-2
d_gene: TRBD1
abundance: NA
j_gene: TRBJ2-7
CDR3nt: TGTGCCAGCAGCTTGAACAGGGGGGACTACGAGCAGTACTTC
CDR3aa: CASSLNRGDYEQYF

v_gene: TRBV10-3
d_gene: NA
abundance: few
j_gene: TRBJ2-1
CDR3nt: TGTGCCATCGAAGTCGGGGGGCCGAATGACAATGAGCAGTTCTTC
CDR3aa: CAIEVGGPNDNEQFF

v_gene: TRBV9
d_gene: NA
abundance: many
j_gene: TRBJ2-2
CDR3nt: TGTGCCAGCAGCGTAAGAGGGTCTGGGAACACCGGGGAGCTGTTTTTT
CDR3aa: CASSVRGSGNTGELFF

v_gene: TRBV9
d_gene: NA
abundance: many
j_gene: TRBJ1-1
CDR3nt: TGTGCCAGCAGCTCTCATGGGGACACTGAAGCTTTCTTT
CDR3aa: CASSSHGDTEAFF

v_gene: TRBV7-2
d_gene: NA
abundance: few
j_gene: TRBJ2-4
CDR3nt: TGTGCCAGCAGCTTAGGGGTCCTCACGGGGCCCATTCAGTACTTC
CDR3aa: CASSLGVLTGPIQYF

v_gene: TRBV20-1
d_gene: NA
abundance: few
j_gene: TRBJ2-7
CDR3nt: TGCAGTGCTAGAACGTCCCCCGCAAACGAGCAGTACTTC
CDR3aa: CSARTSPANEQYF

v_gene: TRBV4-3
d_gene: TRBD2
abundance: many
j_gene: TRBJ2-3
CDR3nt: TGCGCCAGCAGTGGGGCTAGCGGGATCGGGGCAACAGATACGCAGTATTTT
CDR3aa: CASSGASGIGATDTQYF

v_gene: TRBV9
d_gene: NA
abundance: few
j_gene: TRBJ2-1
CDR3nt: TGTGCCAGCAGCCCCCTGATTTACGATGAGCAGTTCTTC
CDR3aa: CASSPLIYDEQFF

v_gene: TRBV6-2/TRBV6-3
d_gene: TRBD2
abundance: NA
j_gene: TRBJ2-2
CDR3nt: TGTGCCAGCAGTCGAGCGGGAGGGAACACCGGGGAGCTGTTTTTT
CDR3aa: CASSRAGGNTGELFF

v_gene: TRBV6-5
d_gene: NA
abundance: NA
j_gene: TRBJ2-6
CDR3nt: TGTGCCGGAGGGGCCTCAACCTCTGGGGCCAACGTCCTGACTTTC
CDR3aa: CAGGASTSGANVLTF

v_gene: TRBV5-4
d_gene: NA
abundance: few
j_gene: TRBJ2-5
CDR3nt: TGTGCCAGCAGCCAGGATCCGGGTGTCGAGACCCAGTACTTC
CDR3aa: CASSQDPGVETQYF

v_gene: TRBV7-2
d_gene: NA
abundance: NA
j_gene: TRBJ2-7
CDR3nt: TGTGCCAGCAGCTTAGCCAGGGTCGAGCAGTACTTC
CDR3aa: CASSLARVEQYF

v_gene: TRBV20-1
d_gene: NA
abundance: few
j_gene: TRBJ2-1
CDR3nt: TGCAGTGGTTCAGGGGTTGCCGGTGAGCAGTTCTTC
CDR3aa: CSGSGVAGEQFF

v_gene: TRBV3-1
d_gene: TRBD1
abundance: NA
j_gene: TRBJ1-4
CDR3nt: TGTGCCAGCAGCCAATATTTACGAGGGGGCGTCACAACTAATGAAAAACTGTTTTTT
CDR3aa: CASSQYLRGGVTTNEKLFF

v_gene: TRBV14
d_gene: NA
abundance: once
j_gene: TRBJ2-7
CDR3nt: TGTGCCAGCAGCCAACGGGACAGTCTAAGCGGGAGTCCCTACGAGCAGTACTTC
CDR3aa: CASSQRDSLSGSPYEQYF

v_gene: TRBV10-3
d_gene: NA
abundance: NA
j_gene: TRBJ1-3
CDR3nt: TGTGCCTCCACGGGGGGATCTGGAAACACCATATATTTT
CDR3aa: CASTGGSGNTIYF

v_gene: TRBV29-1
d_gene: NA
abundance: NA
j_gene: TRBJ2-2
CDR3nt: TGCAGCGTTGAAAAAGAGAACACCGGGGAGCTGTTTTTT
CDR3aa: CSVEKENTGELFF

v_gene: TRBV5-1
d_gene: TRBD2
abundance: few
j_gene: TRBJ2-2
CDR3nt: TGCGCCAGCAGCATAGGGACTAGCCCCACCGGGGAGCTGTTTTTT
CDR3aa: CASSIGTSPTGELFF

v_gene: TRBV6-2/TRBV6-3
d_gene: TRBD2
abundance: many
j_gene: TRBJ2-1
CDR3nt: TGTGCCAGCACCAACCCCGGACTAGCGGGGCTCTTC
CDR3aa: CASTNPGLAGLF

v_gene: TRBV20-1
d_gene: NA
abundance: NA
j_gene: TRBJ1-6
CDR3nt: TGCAGTGCTAGAGCGCCCACCGGGACGGAGAATTCACCCCTCCACTTT
CDR3aa: CSARAPTGTENSPLHF

v_gene: TRBV6-4
d_gene: NA
abundance: many
j_gene: TRBJ1-1
CDR3nt: TGTGCCAGCAGTGATCAGTTGAACACTGAAGCTTTCTTT
CDR3aa: CASSDQLNTEAFF

v_gene: TRBV7-2
d_gene: NA
abundance: few
j_gene: TRBJ2-5
CDR3nt: TGTGCCAGCAGCTTACAGACCCAAGAGACCCAGTACTTC
CDR3aa: CASSLQTQETQYF

v_gene: TRBV5-6
d_gene: TRBD1
abundance: few
j_gene: TRBJ2-4
CDR3nt: TGTGCCAGCAGCCGGACAGGGAAACTAGCCAAAAACATTCAGTACTTC
CDR3aa: CASSRTGKLAKNIQYF

v_gene: TRBV5-1
d_gene: NA
abundance: NA
j_gene: TRBJ2-1
CDR3nt: TGCGCCAGCAGCTTGGGTGTCCGGAATGAGCAGTTCTTC
CDR3aa: CASSLGVRNEQFF

v_gene: TRBV6-5
d_gene: TRBD1
abundance: many
j_gene: TRBJ1-1
CDR3nt: TGTGCCAGCAGTTACACCAGGACAGGGAGTGCGACTGAAGCTTTCTTT
CDR3aa: CASSYTRTGSATEAFF